Reported below is one T cell receptor beta chain. The antigen remains undetermined. The V end lost 0 bases, the J end lost 0 bases, and 13 bases lay between the germline ends. CDR3 size: 17 residues. The data were obtained in a study of T-cell memory formation after mild COVID-19. Study at large: Largely donor-specific TCR clusters were found. Findings and caveats of the study: Clones that got smaller from day 15 to 85 had even CD4/CD8, while clones growing later tipped toward CD4+. CD4+ clones that contracted lay mainly in CM and EM; CD8+ ones lay in EMRA.

From the 5' RACE reads, TCRdb called clonotypes with MiXCR, one entry per CDR3 protein. The data contain roughly 610,000 distinct CDR3 sequences, 15% to 20% of them singletons. The chain uses TRBV12-3 or TRBV12-4 and TRBJ2-3; unclear D gene. Specimen: PBMCs or a T cell subset sorted from them (not recorded which). The sequence was obtained from an adult woman who had mild COVID-19 (a few samples of this study predate the infection). Cell type and time point are not known. The CDR3 is CASSLALHQSSTDTQYF. For the CDR3, the DNA is TGTGCCAGCAGTTTAGCCCTACACCAATCTAGCACAGATACGCAGTATTTT.